This T cell receptor (beta chain) stems from a study of shared clonotypes between healthy human individuals. Study-wide context: The study used three CD4 naive, three CD4 memory, two CD8 naive and one CD8 memory plate per donor. General observations from the study: Enrolling few donors narrowed the genetic and exposure-history diversity that was represented. Clonotype sharing across four donors was observed for around 5% of naive CD4 clonotypes.

The naive CD8 fraction comprised CD45RO-negative cells positively selected for CCR7 and excluded terminally differentiated effector memory CD45RA+ cells. Clones were read by immunoSEQ multiplex PCR, and TCRdb kept only the in-frame ones, dropping some. Altogether some 2.1 million clones are present, just over 90% being singletons, with the ten largest covering under 2%. A remark on this clone: Its antigen is currently unknown.

The sample consisted of naive CD8+ T cells from PBMCs. The sequence was collected from a man aged 18 to 30 in good health. Some clones in this sample may be carry-over from other donors' samples.

The CDR3 DNA reads TGTGCCAGCAGCCTTCGCAGGGGGCCGGAAGAAAAACTGTTTTTT. As protein: CASSLRRGPEEKLFF. The rearrangement links TRBV14 to TRBJ1-4, with TRBD1 matching over 8 bases. Looked up from germline, CDR1 is SGHDN and CDR2 is FVKESK. This CDR3 contains 15 residues. V trimming: 4 bases; J trimming: 8 bases; junction bases outside the gene matches: 9. Combining the CDR3 with reference TRBV14 and TRBJ1-4 gives the whole variable domain EAGVTQFPSHSVIEKGQTVTLRCDPISGHDNLYWYRRVMGKEIKFLLHFVKESKQDESGMPNNRFLAERTGGTYSTLKVQPAELEDSGVYFCASSLRRGPEEKLFFGSGTQLSVL.